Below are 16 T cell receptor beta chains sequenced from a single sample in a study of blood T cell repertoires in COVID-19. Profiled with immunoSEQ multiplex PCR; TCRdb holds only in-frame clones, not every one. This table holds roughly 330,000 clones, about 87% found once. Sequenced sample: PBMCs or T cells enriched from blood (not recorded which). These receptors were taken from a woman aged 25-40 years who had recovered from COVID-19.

The CDR3 loop is CASSFPTAYGYTF. The CDR3 DNA follows: TGTGCCAGCAGCTTCCCCACAGCATATGGCTACACCTTC. The chain carries TRBV11-2 and TRBJ1-2, with D unclear. The V end lost 3 bases, the J end lost 5 bases, and 10 bases lay between the germline ends. The germline V gene encodes CDR1 SGHAT and CDR2 FQNNGV. CDR3 length equals 13 residues.

DNA for the CDR3: TGTGCCAGCAGCCAGTTCAGCCTTGAGCAGGGGTCACCCCTCCACTTT. It encodes CASSQFSLEQGSPLHF. The chain has TRBV4-2 and TRBJ1-6; tentative D call: TRBD1 (6 bases). Per germline, CDR1 LGHNA and CDR2 YNFKEQ. CDR3 length equals 16 residues. The V and J ends lost 3 bases and 10 bases respectively, with 19 bases between them.

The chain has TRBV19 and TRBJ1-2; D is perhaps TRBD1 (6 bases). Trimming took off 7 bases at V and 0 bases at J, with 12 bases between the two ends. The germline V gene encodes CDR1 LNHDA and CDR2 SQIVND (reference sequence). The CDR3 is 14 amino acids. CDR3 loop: CASKWTDANYGYTF. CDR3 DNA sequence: TGTGCCAGTAAATGGACAGATGCTAACTATGGCTACACCTTC.

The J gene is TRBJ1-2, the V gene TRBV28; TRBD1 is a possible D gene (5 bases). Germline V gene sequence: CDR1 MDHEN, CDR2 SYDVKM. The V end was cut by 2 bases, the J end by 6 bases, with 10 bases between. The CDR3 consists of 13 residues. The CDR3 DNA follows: TGTGCCAGCAGTTTAAAGGGGATCGATGGCTACACCTTC. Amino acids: CASSLKGIDGYTF.

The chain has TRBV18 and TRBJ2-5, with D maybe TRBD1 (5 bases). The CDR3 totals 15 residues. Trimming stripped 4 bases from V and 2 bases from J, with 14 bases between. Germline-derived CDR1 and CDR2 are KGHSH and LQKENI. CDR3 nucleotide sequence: TGTGCCAGCTCACTGGGTCAGGGCGATCAAGAGACCCAGTACTTC. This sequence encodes CASSLGQGDQETQYF.

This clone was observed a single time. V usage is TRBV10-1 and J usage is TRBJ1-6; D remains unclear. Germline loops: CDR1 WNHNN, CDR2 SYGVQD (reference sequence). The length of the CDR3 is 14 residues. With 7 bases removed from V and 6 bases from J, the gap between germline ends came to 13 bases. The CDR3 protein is CASNAGSPNSPLHF. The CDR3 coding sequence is TGCGCCAGCAACGCAGGTTCTCCTAATTCACCCCTCCACTTT.

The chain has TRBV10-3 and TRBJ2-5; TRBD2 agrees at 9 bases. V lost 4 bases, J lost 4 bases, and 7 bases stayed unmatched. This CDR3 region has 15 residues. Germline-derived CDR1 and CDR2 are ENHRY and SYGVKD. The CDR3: CAISVVAGARETQYF. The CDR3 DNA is TGTGCCATCAGTGTGGTAGCGGGGGCGAGAGAGACCCAGTACTTC.

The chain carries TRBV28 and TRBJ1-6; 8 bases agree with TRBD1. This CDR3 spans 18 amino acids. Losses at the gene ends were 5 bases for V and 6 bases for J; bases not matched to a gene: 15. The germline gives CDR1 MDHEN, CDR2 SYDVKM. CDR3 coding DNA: TGTGCCAGCAGTCCGATCCCGACTGGGACAGGCTTTAATTCACCCCTCCACTTT. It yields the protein CASSPIPTGTGFNSPLHF.

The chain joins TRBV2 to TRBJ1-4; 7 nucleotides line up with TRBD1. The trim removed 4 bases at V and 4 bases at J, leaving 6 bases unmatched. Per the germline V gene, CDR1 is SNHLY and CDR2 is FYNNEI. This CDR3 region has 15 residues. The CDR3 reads CASSAFGTVNEKLFF. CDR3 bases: TGTGCCAGCAGTGCCTTCGGGACAGTTAATGAAAAACTGTTTTTT.

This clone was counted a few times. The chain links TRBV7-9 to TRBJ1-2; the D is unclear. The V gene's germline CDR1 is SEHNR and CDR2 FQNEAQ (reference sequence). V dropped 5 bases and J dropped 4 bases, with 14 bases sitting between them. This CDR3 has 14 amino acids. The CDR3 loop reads CASSLDGSAYGYTF. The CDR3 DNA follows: TGTGCCAGCAGCCTAGACGGGTCCGCCTATGGCTACACCTTC.

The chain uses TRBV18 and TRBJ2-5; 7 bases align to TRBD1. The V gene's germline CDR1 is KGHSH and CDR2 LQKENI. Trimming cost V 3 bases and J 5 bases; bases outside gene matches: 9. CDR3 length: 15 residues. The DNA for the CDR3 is TGTGCCAGCTCACCTCGGACAGGAAGGGGGGAGACCCAGTACTTC. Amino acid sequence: CASSPRTGRGETQYF.

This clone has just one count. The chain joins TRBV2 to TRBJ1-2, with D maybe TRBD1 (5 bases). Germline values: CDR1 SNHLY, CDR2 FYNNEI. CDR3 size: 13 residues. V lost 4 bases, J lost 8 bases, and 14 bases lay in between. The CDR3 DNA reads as TGTGCCAGCAGTGGGGGGGTTTTGTGGGGCTACACCTTC. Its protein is CASSGGVLWGYTF.

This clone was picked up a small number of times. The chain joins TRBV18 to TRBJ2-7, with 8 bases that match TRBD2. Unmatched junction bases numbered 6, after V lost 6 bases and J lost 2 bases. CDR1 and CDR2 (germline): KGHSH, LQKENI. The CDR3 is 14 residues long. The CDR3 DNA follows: TGTGCCAGCTCGCGGGGGGCGTCTACCTACGAGCAGTACTTC. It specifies CASSRGASTYEQYF.

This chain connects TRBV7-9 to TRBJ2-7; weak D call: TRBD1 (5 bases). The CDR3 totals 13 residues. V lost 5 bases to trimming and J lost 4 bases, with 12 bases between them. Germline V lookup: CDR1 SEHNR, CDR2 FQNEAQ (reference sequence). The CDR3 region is CASSNLGPYEQYF. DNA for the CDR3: TGTGCCAGCAGCAACCTGGGGCCTTACGAGCAGTACTTC.

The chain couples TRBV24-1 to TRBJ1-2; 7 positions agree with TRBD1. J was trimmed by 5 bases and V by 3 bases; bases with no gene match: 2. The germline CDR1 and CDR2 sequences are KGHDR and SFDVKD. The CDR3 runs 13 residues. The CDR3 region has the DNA TGTGCCACCAGTGATGGGACAGCATATGGCTACACCTTC. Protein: CATSDGTAYGYTF.

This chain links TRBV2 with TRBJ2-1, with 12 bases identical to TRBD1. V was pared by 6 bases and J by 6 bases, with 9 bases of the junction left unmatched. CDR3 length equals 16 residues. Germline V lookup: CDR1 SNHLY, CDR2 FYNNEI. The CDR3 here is CASREPGQGASNEQFF. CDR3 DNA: TGTGCCAGCAGAGAACCGGGACAGGGGGCAAGCAATGAGCAGTTCTTC.